One sample yielded the 30 T cell receptor beta chains listed below, sequenced in a study of blood T cell repertoires in COVID-19. The method was immunoSEQ multiplex PCR; TCRdb's version includes in-frame clones alone and lacks a portion of them. The table has tens of thousands of clones, around 85% seen once; the top ten hold around 38%. The sequencing sample was made of peripheral blood. These receptors were taken from an elderly man with acute or convalescent COVID-19.

The rearrangement uses TRBV7-8 and TRBJ2-7, with D hard to call. V lost 1 base and J lost 3, with 10 bases in between. The CDR3 is 14 residues long. Germline V gene data show CDR1 as SGHVS and CDR2 as FQNEAQ. Here the CDR3 reads CASSLVALGYEQYF. In nucleotides, the CDR3 is TGTGCCAGCAGCTTAGTCGCTCTAGGCTACGAGCAGTACTTC.

This clone was observed a single time. The chain couples TRBV19 to TRBJ2-7; 9 positions match TRBD1. The V and J ends lost 9 bases and 5 bases, in that order; junction bases with no gene match: 11. The CDR3 sequence is 14 residues long. Germline V gene data show CDR1 as LNHDA and CDR2 as SQIVND (reference sequence). Written as DNA, the CDR3 is TGTGCCAGCAAGCCGGGACAGGGTTTGCACGAGCAGTACTTC. This codes for CASKPGQGLHEQYF.

The V and J genes are TRBV11-3 and TRBJ2-1; D perhaps matches TRBD1 (6 bases). V was cut by 8 bases and J by 7 bases, with 15 bases left in between. CDR1 SGHNT and CDR2 YENEEA come from the germline V gene. This CDR3 contains 13 residues. CDR3 nucleotide sequence: TGTGCCAGCTCTCTATTAACAGGGAATGAGCAGTTCTTC. Amino acids: CASSLLTGNEQFF. Together with reference TRBV11-3 and TRBJ2-1, the CDR3 gives the full variable domain: EAGVVQSPRYKIIEKKQPVAFWCNPISGHNTLYWYLQNLGQGPELLIRYENEEAVDDSQLPKDRFSAERLKGVDSTLKIQPAELGDSAVYLCASSLLTGNEQFFGPGTRLTVL.

The chain employs TRBV29-1 and TRBJ1-2, with TRBD1 identical over 8 bases. Losses at the gene ends were 7 bases for V and 10 bases for J; bases not matched to a gene: 11. Germline CDR1 is SQVTM and CDR2 is ANQGSEA. The CDR3 contains 12 residues. DNA for the CDR3: TGCAGCGATACGCGAAGGACAGGGATCTACACCTTC. It translates to CSDTRRTGIYTF.

The genes are TRBV11-2 and TRBJ2-1; D perhaps matches TRBD2 (5 bases). V was trimmed by 1 base and J by 8 bases, leaving 12 bases between them. CDR1 is SGHAT and CDR2 is FQNNGV in the germline V gene. The CDR3 spans 14 residues. The CDR3 DNA sequence: TGTGCCAGCAGCTTAGGGCGGGCCTGGGATGAGCAGTTCTTC. Its translation is CASSLGRAWDEQFF.

The V call is TRBV2, the J call TRBJ2-1; 10 bases line up with TRBD2. The germline CDR1 and CDR2 sequences are SNHLY and FYNNEI. The CDR3 length is 15 residues. Germline trimming cut 6 bases from V and 4 bases from J; bases unmatched to any gene: 6. CDR3 residues: CASRTLAGAYNEQFF. CDR3 sequence (DNA): TGTGCCAGCAGGACTCTAGCGGGAGCATACAATGAGCAGTTCTTC.

The V call is TRBV5-1, the J call TRBJ2-7, with D maybe TRBD1 (6 bases). Germline CDR1 is SGHRS and CDR2 is YFSETQ. With 0 bases removed from V and 5 bases from J, the gap between germline ends came to 12 bases. The CDR3 spans 14 residues. The CDR3, as DNA: TGCGCCAGCAGCTTGGTAGGGGGTAGCGACGAGCAGTACTTC. It specifies CASSLVGGSDEQYF.

The chain uses TRBV5-1 and TRBJ1-2, with 7 bases matching TRBD1. The CDR3 contains 13 residues. Germline V gene lookup returns CDR1 SGHRS and CDR2 YFSETQ. V trimming: 1 base; J trimming: 10 bases; junction bases outside the gene matches: 7. The CDR3 loop is CASSLTRGEVYTF. The CDR3 DNA follows: TGCGCCAGCAGCTTGACCAGGGGGGAGGTCTACACCTTC.

The chain combines TRBV18 with TRBJ2-1; D uncertain. CDR3 length: 14 residues. The germline CDR1 and CDR2 sequences are KGHSH and LQKENI. V lost 3 bases and J lost 6, with 12 bases in between. This CDR3 reads CASSPGQISNEQFF. In DNA form, the CDR3 reads TGTGCCAGCTCACCGGGCCAAATCTCCAATGAGCAGTTCTTC.

The rearrangement links TRBV19 to TRBJ1-1, with a tentative D call TRBD1 (5 bases). Between the trimmed V and J ends, which lost 6 bases and 2 bases, there was a span of 13 bases. The CDR3 sequence is 14 residues long. The germline CDR1 and CDR2 sequences are LNHDA and SQIVND (reference sequence). The CDR3 loop reads CASRKGQGNTEAFF. In DNA, the CDR3 is TGTGCCAGTAGGAAGGGGCAGGGAAACACTGAAGCTTTCTTT.

The CDR3 DNA reads TGTGCCAGCAGCCAAGATCCCCATACTACTGGAAACACCATATATTTT. It translates to CASSQDPHTTGNTIYF. The chain employs TRBV4-2 and TRBJ1-3; D remains unclear. V dropped 0 bases and J dropped 2 bases, with 11 bases sitting between them. From germline, CDR1 is LGHNA and CDR2 YNFKEQ. This CDR3 comprises 16 residues.

V is TRBV24-1 and J is TRBJ2-1; D remains ambiguous. The CDR3 spans 14 residues. Trimming pared 9 bases from V and 4 bases from J, leaving 15 bases between. Germline V gives CDR1 KGHDR, CDR2 SFDVKD. The CDR3 sequence is CATATGGLYNEQFF. The CDR3 coding sequence is TGTGCCACCGCCACGGGTGGTCTATACAATGAGCAGTTCTTC.

The V and J genes are TRBV5-4 and TRBJ2-1, with 9 nucleotides matching TRBD2. Germline V lookup: CDR1 SGHNT, CDR2 YYREEE (reference sequence). The CDR3 covers 16 residues. V shed 0 bases and J 7 bases; nucleotides not matched to a gene: 8. The CDR3 DNA sequence: TGTGCCAGCAGCTTGGAAGGCGGGAGGGCCGGAAATGAGCAGTTCTTC. Translation: CASSLEGGRAGNEQFF.

The chain links TRBV2 to TRBJ2-5; 9 bases map to TRBD1. This CDR3 is 15 amino acids long. Trimming took 6 bases from V and 4 from J; bases not matched to a gene: 9. The V gene's germline CDR1 is SNHLY and CDR2 FYNNEI. CDR3 coding DNA: TGTGCCAGCAGCGAGGCTACAGGGGGCAGAGAGACCCAGTACTTC. Its translation is CASSEATGGRETQYF.

V usage is TRBV6-1 and J usage is TRBJ1-2; 7 bases align to TRBD1. The CDR3 loop spans 15 amino acids. CDR1 is MNHNS, CDR2 SASEGT, per germline. Trimming removed 0 bases from V and 4 bases from J; junction bases left unmatched: 5. CDR3 sequence reads: CASSEATTGIYGYTF. DNA of the CDR3: TGTGCCAGCAGTGAAGCTACGACAGGGATCTATGGCTACACCTTC.

J is TRBJ1-3 and V is TRBV5-8; a weak D match, TRBD1 (5 bases). The V end lost 3 bases, the J end lost 4 bases, and 20 bases lay between the germline ends. Germline CDR1 is SGHTS and CDR2 is YDEGEE. This CDR3 has 17 residues. The CDR3 protein is CASSSGTRRARGNTIYF. CDR3 nucleotides: TGTGCCAGCAGCTCCGGGACCAGGAGGGCCCGGGGAAACACCATATATTTT.

The chain employs TRBV7-8 and TRBJ2-5; a weak D match, TRBD1 (5 bases). The CDR3 loop spans 15 amino acids. Deletions cut 7 bases from V and 3 bases from J, with 18 bases between. CDR1 and CDR2 (germline): SGHVS, FQNEAQ. The CDR3 DNA sequence: TGTGCCAGCACAAGACCGGTGGGCAGGGAAGAGACCCAGTACTTC. This gives the protein CASTRPVGREETQYF.

The V and J genes are TRBV28 and TRBJ1-2; D is undetermined. The CDR3 totals 14 residues. The ends were cut back, 5 bases at V and 5 bases at J, with 15 bases in the middle. Germline loops: CDR1 MDHEN, CDR2 SYDVKM. The CDR3 spells CASSEGRRPYGYTF. CDR3 in DNA: TGTGCCAGCAGTGAGGGTAGACGGCCTTATGGCTACACCTTC.

This clone was counted a few times. The DNA of the CDR3 is TGCAGCGTTGAAGATCGTAACAGGGCCGGGGAGCTGTTTTTT. Amino acids: CSVEDRNRAGELFF. The rearrangement uses TRBV29-1 and TRBJ2-2; a weak D match, TRBD1 (6 bases). The length of the CDR3 is 14 residues. V was cut by 0 bases and J by 6 bases, with 11 bases left in between. Germline CDR1 reads SQVTM; CDR2 reads ANQGSEA.

The V and J genes are TRBV24-1 and TRBJ1-5; D possibly corresponds to TRBD1 (6 bases). CDR1 and CDR2 from the germline V gene are KGHDR and SFDVKD. V lost 5 bases to trimming and J lost 1 base, with 20 bases between them. The CDR3 covers 18 residues. CDR3 coding DNA: TGTGCCACCAGTGCGGCAGGTTCAACAGGGACGAGCAATCAGCCCCAGCATTTT. Its translation: CATSAAGSTGTSNQPQHF.

J is TRBJ1-2 and V is TRBV9; D is unresolved. Trimming took off 4 bases at V and 3 bases at J, with 13 bases between the two ends. The CDR3 is 14 residues long. Germline CDR1 and CDR2: SGDLS and YYNGEE. The CDR3 here is CASSPTYGDYGYTF. The CDR3 DNA is TGTGCCAGCAGCCCCACCTACGGGGACTATGGCTACACCTTC.

The gene calls are TRBV19 and TRBJ1-2, with D perhaps matching TRBD1 (5 bases). CDR1 is LNHDA, CDR2 SQIVND, per germline (reference sequence). There are 14 residues in the CDR3. V was shortened by 3 bases and J by 1 base, with 9 bases between the two germline ends. The CDR3 is CASSIDSRNYGYTF. The CDR3 DNA reads as TGTGCCAGTAGTATCGACAGTCGTAACTATGGCTACACCTTC.

The V gene is TRBV2, the J gene TRBJ1-2; the D is unclear. V lost 7 bases and J 3 bases, leaving 12 bases between the germline ends. The CDR3 sequence is 13 residues long. In germline, CDR1 is SNHLY, CDR2 FYNNEI. As DNA, the CDR3 is TGTGCCAGCAAATTTCAGGAAGACTATGGCTACACCTTC. Protein product: CASKFQEDYGYTF.

V gene TRBV4-2 combines with J gene TRBJ2-1; TRBD2 matches at 8 bases. The V segment lost 4 bases and the J segment 5 bases; nucleotides outside the gene matches: 7. The germline V gene encodes CDR1 LGHNA and CDR2 YNFKEQ. The CDR3 runs 15 residues. The CDR3 sequence is CASSRNSGNNNEQFF. In nucleotides, the CDR3 is TGTGCCAGCAGCCGGAATAGCGGGAATAACAATGAGCAGTTCTTC.

This rearrangement joins TRBV7-2 to TRBJ1-4; 11 bases align to TRBD1. This CDR3 contains 14 residues. Germline assignment: CDR1 SGHTA and CDR2 FQGNSA. The J segment lost 7 bases and the V segment lost 5 bases, leaving 3 bases of the junction unmatched. In nucleotides, the CDR3 is TGTGCCAGCAGCCGGGACAGGGGGTTTGAAAAACTGTTTTTT. It specifies CASSRDRGFEKLFF. The whole variable domain, filled in from reference TRBV7-2 and TRBJ1-4, reads GAGVSQSPSNKVTEKGKDVELRCDPISGHTALYWYRQSLGQGLEFLIYFQGNSAPDKSGLPSDRFSAERTGGSVSTLTIQRTQQEDSAVYLCASSRDRGFEKLFFGSGTQLSVL.

This clone was seen a few times. This chain uses TRBV5-6 with TRBJ2-3; D remains ambiguous. The CDR3 has 12 residues. Trimming took off 1 base at V and 2 bases at J, with 2 bases between the two ends. Germline values: CDR1 SGHDT, CDR2 YYEEEE. CDR3: CASSLYTDTQYF. The CDR3 nucleotides are TGTGCCAGCAGCTTGTACACAGATACGCAGTATTTT.

V usage is TRBV7-3 and J usage is TRBJ1-1; no clear D. There are 17 residues in the CDR3. CDR1 and CDR2 from the germline V gene are SGHTA and FQGTGA. The germline V and J ends were trimmed by 1 base and 0 bases, with 15 bases remaining between them. Written as DNA, the CDR3 is TGTGCCAGCAGCTTAAGTGATGGCCATTTCGTGAACACTGAAGCTTTCTTT. This codes for CASSLSDGHFVNTEAFF.

The rearrangement joins TRBV7-3 to TRBJ2-7, with D perhaps matching TRBD1 (7 bases). Germline lookup yields CDR1 SGHTA and CDR2 FQGTGA. V dropped 0 bases and J dropped 1 base, with 13 bases sitting between them. This CDR3 spans 16 amino acids. The chain's CDR3 is CASSLTRAGGSYEQYF. The CDR3 DNA follows: TGTGCCAGCAGCTTAACACGGGCAGGGGGGTCCTACGAGCAGTACTTC. Variable domain in full (rest from reference TRBV7-3 and TRBJ2-7): GAGVSQTPSNKVTEKGKYVELRCDPISGHTALYWYRQSLGQGPEFLIYFQGTGAADDSGLPNDRFFAVRPEGSVSTLKIQRTERGDSAVYLCASSLTRAGGSYEQYFGPGTRLTVT.

The J gene is TRBJ1-5, the V gene TRBV5-4, with a weak D call TRBD1 (6 bases). Per the germline V gene, CDR1 is SGHNT and CDR2 is YYREEE (reference sequence). The CDR3 has 12 residues. V lost 0 bases to trimming and J lost 9 bases, with 7 bases between them. The CDR3 is CASSLVGGPQHF. The CDR3 DNA reads TGTGCCAGCAGCTTGGTAGGGGGGCCCCAGCATTTT.

This clone occurred once. V and J are TRBV5-4 and TRBJ2-1; TRBD2 agrees at 13 bases. After removal of 0 bases from V and 6 bases from J, the junction contained 0 bases not matched to a gene. Germline loops: CDR1 SGHNT, CDR2 YYREEE (reference sequence). CDR3 size: 15 residues. The CDR3 sequence is CASSLGLAGGNEQFF. CDR3 in DNA: TGTGCCAGCAGCTTGGGACTAGCGGGGGGCAATGAGCAGTTCTTC.